Presented here are 20 T cell receptor beta chains from one specimen sequenced in a study of blood T cell repertoires in COVID-19. Sequenced by immunoSEQ multiplex PCR; TCRdb stores in-frame clones only, minus some. The sample has 230,000 or so clones; about four fifths are singletons. The sample consisted of peripheral blood. These receptors were collected from a woman aged 80 or over with COVID-19, enrolled during active disease.

In its sample, this clone was seen many times. The chain uses TRBV19 and TRBJ2-6; 7 nucleotides agree with TRBD1. Looked up from germline, CDR1 is LNHDA and CDR2 is SQIVND (reference sequence). Losses at the gene ends were 3 bases for V and 2 bases for J; bases not matched to a gene: 4. The CDR3 consists of 16 residues. For the CDR3, the DNA is TGTGCCAGTAGTATCGGGCAGGGGGCTGGGGCCAACGTCCTGACTTTC. Encoded protein: CASSIGQGAGANVLTF.

This chain uses TRBV19 with TRBJ2-7; TRBD1 might be the D (5 bases). Germline CDR1 LNHDA, CDR2 SQIVND (reference sequence). This CDR3 spans 14 amino acids. The germline V and J ends were trimmed by 5 bases and 6 bases, with 17 bases remaining between them. CDR3 coding DNA: TGTGCCAGTAGTGCAGAGTTAGGGGCGCGCGAGCAGTACTTC. Encoded protein: CASSAELGAREQYF.

This sequence joins TRBV19 and TRBJ1-3, with TRBD1 matching 9 bases. Per the germline V gene, CDR1 is LNHDA and CDR2 is SQIVND (reference sequence). The V and J ends lost 5 bases and 4 bases, in that order; junction bases with no gene match: 9. The CDR3 has 16 amino acids. The CDR3 protein is CASSAAQGAAGNTIYF. The CDR3 DNA reads as TGTGCCAGTAGTGCAGCACAGGGGGCTGCAGGAAACACCATATATTTT. The full variable domain, its missing parts supplied by reference TRBV19 and TRBJ1-3, is DGGITQSPKYLFRKEGQNVTLSCEQNLNHDAMYWYRQDPGQGLRLIYYSQIVNDFQKGDIAEGYSVSREKKESFPLTVTSAQKNPTAFYLCASSAAQGAAGNTIYFGEGSWLTVV.

The CDR3 loop is CAIRGLAGETQYF. CDR3 in DNA: TGTGCCATCAGGGGACTAGCGGGAGAGACCCAGTACTTC. The gene calls are TRBV10-3 and TRBJ2-5; TRBD2 aligns across 12 bases. CDR3 length: 13 amino acids. V trimming: 6 bases; J trimming: 4 bases; junction bases outside the gene matches: 0. Germline CDR1 is ENHRY and CDR2 is SYGVKD.

This clone was observed a handful of times. The rearrangement links TRBV6-6 to TRBJ1-1; 7 positions agree with TRBD1. Germline trimming cut 5 bases from V and 5 bases from J; bases unmatched to any gene: 8. There are 14 residues in the CDR3. Germline V gene data show CDR1 as MNHNY and CDR2 as SVGAGI (reference sequence). The CDR3 reads CASSLHGTATEAFF. CDR3 DNA sequence: TGTGCCAGCAGTCTCCACGGGACAGCAACTGAAGCTTTCTTT.

This clone came up once. This chain joins TRBV6-5 and TRBJ1-2, with D perhaps TRBD1 (6 bases). The CDR3 length is 15 residues. Trimming took 7 bases from V and 4 from J, leaving 19 bases between them. Germline values: CDR1 MNHEY, CDR2 SVGAGI. The CDR3 loop is CASIPLGGGGYGYTF. CDR3 in DNA: TGTGCCAGCATTCCCCTAGGGGGAGGGGGCTATGGCTACACCTTC.

This sequence joins TRBV7-2 and TRBJ1-1; tentative D call: TRBD1 (6 bases). V lost 1 base, J lost 5 bases, and 11 bases lay in between. Looked up from germline, CDR1 is SGHTA and CDR2 is FQGNSA. CDR3 length: 14 amino acids. DNA for the CDR3: TGTGCCAGCAGCTTAGGGGACACTATTACTGAAGCTTTCTTT. Its translation: CASSLGDTITEAFF.

The chain links TRBV5-4 to TRBJ2-7; D possibly corresponds to TRBD2 (5 bases). CDR1 and CDR2 (germline): SGHNT, YYREEE (reference sequence). Between the trimmed V and J ends, which lost 3 bases and 2 bases, there was a span of 12 bases. The CDR3 is 14 amino acids. The CDR3 sequence is CASSSMDLTYEQYF. CDR3 nucleotide sequence: TGTGCCAGCAGCTCTATGGACTTAACCTACGAGCAGTACTTC.

This clone showed up just once. The rearrangement joins TRBV10-3 to TRBJ1-1, with D unclear. Germline V gene sequence: CDR1 ENHRY, CDR2 SYGVKD. The CDR3 covers 13 residues. Trimming cost V 5 bases and J 0 bases, with 7 bases left between them. The CDR3 nucleotides are TGTGCCATCAGTTCCAGTGTGAACACTGAAGCTTTCTTT. Residues: CAISSSVNTEAFF.

This clone has just one count. The gene calls are TRBV6-5 and TRBJ1-3, with no clear D. V shed 2 bases and J shed 4 bases, with 6 bases lying between them. There are 13 residues in the CDR3. The germline V gene has CDR1 MNHEY and CDR2 SVGAGI. CDR3 loop: CASSYRRGNTIYF. The DNA of the CDR3 is TGTGCCAGCAGTTACCGCAGGGGAAACACCATATATTTT.

The chain couples TRBV5-1 to TRBJ1-2; 7 nucleotides align to TRBD1. From germline, CDR1 is SGHRS and CDR2 YFSETQ. This CDR3 spans 14 amino acids. With 6 bases clipped from V and 5 bases from J, the junction kept 10 bases outside the gene matches. CDR3 loop: CASKVSRGKYGYTF. The CDR3 DNA is TGCGCCAGCAAGGTAAGCAGGGGGAAATATGGCTACACCTTC.

The chain joins TRBV5-4 to TRBJ1-2, with unresolved D. The CDR3 is made up of 13 amino acids. Germline CDR1 and CDR2: SGHNT and YYREEE (reference sequence). V was shortened by 3 bases and J by 4 bases, with 10 bases between the two germline ends. Here the CDR3 reads CASSSLERYGYTF. In DNA, the CDR3 is TGTGCCAGCAGCTCTCTTGAGCGCTATGGCTACACCTTC.

Comment on this clone: The sample holds other DNA sequences that translate to the same CDR3. V is TRBV5-6 and J is TRBJ1-1; tentatively, D is TRBD1 (5 bases). The CDR3 sequence is 15 residues long. The V and J ends lost 0 bases and 0 bases respectively, with 9 bases between them. Germline loops: CDR1 SGHDT, CDR2 YYEEEE. The CDR3 sequence: CASSLVGGMNTEAFF. For the CDR3, the DNA is TGTGCCAGCAGCTTGGTGGGGGGAATGAACACTGAAGCTTTCTTT.

This clone was seen once. The V call is TRBV2, the J call TRBJ1-1; 9 nucleotides align to TRBD1. The CDR3 length is 14 residues. Germline trimming cut 8 bases from V and 5 bases from J; bases unmatched to any gene: 9. Per the germline V gene, CDR1 is SNHLY and CDR2 is FYNNEI. CDR3: CASGSGTGLTEAFF. The CDR3 DNA sequence: TGTGCCAGCGGCTCCGGGACAGGGCTGACTGAAGCTTTCTTT.

This clone came up a few times. The chain links TRBV10-2 to TRBJ2-1; weak D call: TRBD2 (5 bases). V lost 7 bases to trimming and J lost 10 bases, with 14 bases between them. This CDR3 spans 12 amino acids. Germline V gene data show CDR1 as WSHSY and CDR2 as SAAADI. The CDR3 region has the DNA TGCGCCAGCAAAACTAGTCAAGGCGAGCAGTTCTTC. It is translated as CASKTSQGEQFF.

This chain links TRBV18 with TRBJ2-7; D is undetermined. Trimming removed 3 bases at V and 2 bases at J, with 11 bases between. Germline CDR1 and CDR2: KGHSH and LQKENI. The CDR3 spans 14 residues. The CDR3 DNA is TGTGCCAGCTCACCGCCCTCACCGGCCTACGAGCAGTACTTC. Translating it yields CASSPPSPAYEQYF.

The rearrangement uses TRBV2 and TRBJ1-2; TRBD1 matches at 11 bases. The CDR3 extends over 15 amino acids. Trimming took 5 bases from V and 4 from J; bases not matched to a gene: 6. Germline CDR1 and CDR2: SNHLY and FYNNEI. CDR3 coding DNA: TGTGCCAGCAGTAGGGGACAGGGGGTCTTCTATGGCTACACCTTC. Translating it yields CASSRGQGVFYGYTF.

This clone was found once. V usage is TRBV6-6 and J usage is TRBJ2-2; 9 positions agree with TRBD1. V shed 6 bases, J shed 1 base, and the junction held 3 bases outside the gene matches. The germline gives CDR1 MNHNY, CDR2 SVGAGI (reference sequence). CDR3 length equals 15 residues. The CDR3 here is CASRGQGGNTGELFF. CDR3 nucleotide sequence: TGTGCCAGCAGGGGACAGGGCGGGAACACCGGGGAGCTGTTTTTT.

This clone was observed a handful of times. The chain recombines TRBV10-3 with TRBJ2-1; 12 bases match TRBD1. The germline gives CDR1 ENHRY, CDR2 SYGVKD. V shed 7 bases, J shed 10 bases, and the junction held 5 bases outside the gene matches. The CDR3 totals 13 residues. The CDR3 loop reads CAITGTGGAEQFF. Here the CDR3 DNA reads TGTGCCATCACCGGGACAGGGGGCGCAGAGCAGTTCTTC.

The J gene is TRBJ2-1, the V gene TRBV6-5, with 8 bases identical to TRBD2. The CDR3 contains 16 residues. Germline loops: CDR1 MNHEY, CDR2 SVGAGI. Unmatched junction bases numbered 6, after V lost 4 bases and J lost 1 base. The CDR3 reads CASSSAAGVSYNEQFF. CDR3 DNA: TGTGCCAGCAGTTCGGCAGCGGGGGTTTCCTACAATGAGCAGTTCTTC.